This T cell receptor beta chain was recovered during a study of graft-versus-host responses after intestinal transplantation (dated by TCRdb to 2020 to 2022). Study-wide context: The transplants that recipients received were multivisceral, liver-intestinal, or isolated intestinal. Anti-thymocyte globulin induction was given to all recipients, followed by maintenance tacrolimus and steroids for 2 to 3 years. Donor T cell macrochimerism was defined as a peak of at least 4% donor T cells among recipient peripheral blood mononuclear cells. Samples from three later patients were sequenced in-house on an Illumina MiSeq with MiXCR processing rather than by the commercial service. The cohort enrolled about 23 intestinal transplant recipients, one of whom was a retransplant, and a few patients without pretransplant specimens were excluded. After intestinal transplantation, graft-versus-host and host-versus-graft alloreactive T cell clones were followed in the graft, circulation and bone marrow using bulk TCR-beta CDR3 sequencing. Alloreactive clones were identified by sequencing pre-transplant mixed lymphocyte reaction products and comparing these products with unstimulated pre-transplant donor and recipient T cells. Study-wide findings and limitations: GvH clones were found in recipient bone marrow, and some of the GvH clones appeared earlier in ileal mucosa or blood, which is consistent with an intestinal mucosal origin. In patients with donor T cell macrochimerism, the allografts had high GvH to HvG T cell clonal ratios. The relatively low number and heterogeneity of intestinal transplant patients limited the conclusions. Early after transplant, peak levels of circulating GvH clones were found to be associated with declines in HvG clones.

On this clone: Its antigen specificity is not known. Base qualities are not provided; no much larger clone lies one nucleotide away.

Between the V and J ends, shortened by 0 bases and 7 bases respectively, the junction contains 9 bases. Via the germline V gene, CDR1 is SGHTA and CDR2 FQGTGA. Measured from the cysteine to the phenylalanine, the CDR3 is 13 residues long. This entry keeps only the CDR3 DNA: 39 bases, framed from base 1. The library was prepared using the immunoSEQ multiplex PCR assay. For most patients, genomic DNA was isolated using the Qiagen DNeasy Blood and Tissue Kit and was shipped frozen to Adaptive Biotechnologies for TCR sequencing. High-throughput TCR-beta CDR3 sequencing of genomic DNA from most patients was performed by Adaptive Biotechnologies. Regarding the original processing steps: TCR sequencing data for 18 patients were retrieved from Adaptive's ImmunoSEQ software; three other patients were processed with MiXCR and VDJtools. CD4 versus CD8 sorting errors were corrected by removing sequences found in both subsets at a frequency ratio below 5:1. CDR3 nucleotide sequences shared between donor and recipient were removed because their origin could not be assigned. At least 2-fold expansion over unstimulated cells and a minimum CFSE-low frequency of 0.002% (template counts) or 0.001% (read counts) were required for clones to be classified as alloreactive. Clones were considered mappable if detected in sequenced pre-transplant spleen, lymph node, or MLR CFSE-low populations of the donor or recipient. The cumulative frequency of alloreactive clones was calculated as a percentage of all sequences, weighted by copy number. What TCRdb holds here is the immuneACCESS table cut down to in-frame rearrangements. Part of the clones is not present; checked against another copy, under half of the missing clones reflect an unresolved V gene, and the others are unexplained. Clone size and the V and J calls come from that table; the DNA yielded D and trimming. This sample is represented by over 80,000 clones; roughly 89% of them were singletons. The top ten constitute 0.18% of the sample.

The sample's time point label, decoded: cells obtained before transplantation from donor or recipient. CD3+CD4+ and CD3+CD8+ populations were FACS-sorted from unstimulated pre-transplant donor and recipient cells taken from spleen or lymph nodes. This sequence originates from a human donor who was the organ donor for an intestinal transplant. This chain joins TRBV7-3 to TRBJ1-1, and possibly TRBD1, on 6 matching bases. The sample here was unstimulated CD4+ T cells sorted from spleen or lymph node cells, taken before transplant. The DNA is TGTGCCAGCAGCTTAACGCCAGGGGTTGAAGCTTTCTTT. Translated, this is CASSLTPGVEAFF.